The 23 T cell receptor beta chains below come from one sample, sequenced in a study of blood T cell repertoires in COVID-19. Assay used: immunoSEQ multiplex PCR; TCRdb lists only in-frame clones, some missing. The sample lists fewer than 250,000 clones; roughly 87% were seen once. Sequencing used PBMCs or T cells enriched from blood (not recorded which). The origin of the receptors is a man aged 30 to 45 in a cohort exposed to, infected with or recovered from COVID-19 (not recorded which).

The V call is TRBV28, the J call TRBJ2-3; the D gene is possibly TRBD2 (5 bases). Trimming shortened V by 4 bases and J by 2 bases, and 16 bases separated the two germline ends. The CDR3 length is 16 residues. CDR1 and CDR2 (germline): MDHEN, SYDVKM. In DNA, the CDR3 is TGTGCCAGCAGTTCGGGGTCAGATAAAGACACAGATACGCAGTATTTT. Its protein product is CASSSGSDKDTDTQYF.

This chain links TRBV4-3 with TRBJ2-7; TRBD2 matches at 8 bases. The germline V gene has CDR1 LGHNA and CDR2 YSLEER. V lost 2 bases and J lost 2; bases outside the gene matches: 11. This CDR3 has 17 amino acids. The CDR3 DNA reads TGCGCCAGCAGCCAAAGTGCCGCCAGCGGGAGCACCTACGAGCAGTACTTC. Amino acids: CASSQSAASGSTYEQYF.

The genes are TRBV4-1 and TRBJ2-7, with TRBD1 matching 9 bases. V was pared by 2 bases and J by 5 bases, with 13 bases of the junction left unmatched. Looked up from germline, CDR1 is MGHRA and CDR2 is YSYEKL. The CDR3 has 17 residues. Written as DNA, the CDR3 is TGCGCCAGCAGCCAACTTCTGCGGGGACAGGGTGTCCACGAGCAGTACTTC. It encodes CASSQLLRGQGVHEQYF.

The genes are TRBV6-6 and TRBJ1-5, with 10 bases matching TRBD1. CDR3 length: 16 amino acids. V gave up 4 bases and J gave up 2 bases; unmatched junction bases: 5. In germline, CDR1 is MNHNY, CDR2 SVGAGI (reference sequence). CDR3 in amino acids: CASSSRDRGGNQPQHF. CDR3 bases: TGTGCCAGCAGTTCCCGGGACAGGGGTGGCAATCAGCCCCAGCATTTT.

This clone came up once. The V gene is TRBV11-3, the J gene TRBJ1-1; D unclear. V was clipped by 2 bases and J by 7 bases, with 11 bases between them. Germline CDR1 SGHNT, CDR2 YENEEA. CDR3 length: 13 amino acids. The CDR3: CASSLLSGGEAFF. The DNA of the CDR3 is TGTGCCAGCAGCTTATTAAGCGGAGGTGAAGCTTTCTTT.

A word on this clone: The identical CDR3 is also encoded by other nucleotide sequences in the sample. V usage is TRBV7-9 and J usage is TRBJ1-5; TRBD1 might be the D (6 bases). Deletions cut 0 bases from V and 2 bases from J, with 8 bases between. Germline V gives CDR1 SEHNR, CDR2 FQNEAQ (reference sequence). The CDR3 totals 15 residues. The CDR3 loop reads CASSLAGGGNQPQHF. The DNA of the CDR3 is TGTGCCAGCAGCTTAGCAGGGGGTGGCAATCAGCCCCAGCATTTT.

This chain joins TRBV6-1 and TRBJ1-6; D not certain. This CDR3 comprises 14 residues. V dropped 0 bases and J dropped 8 bases, with 8 bases sitting between them. Germline-derived CDR1 and CDR2 are MNHNS and SASEGT. The CDR3 nucleotides read TGTGCCAGCAGTGAAGCGAGGAGAGATTCACCCCTCCACTTT. Residues: CASSEARRDSPLHF.

The chain links TRBV7-8 to TRBJ1-2; TRBD1 agrees at 8 bases. The CDR3 loop spans 18 amino acids. Germline trimming cut 0 bases from V and 0 bases from J; bases unmatched to any gene: 9. CDR1 SGHVS and CDR2 FQNEAQ come from the germline V gene. The CDR3 DNA reads as TGTGCCAGCAGCTTAGCCAGGACAGGGATTTGGGCTAACTATGGCTACACCTTC. Protein: CASSLARTGIWANYGYTF.

The V call is TRBV27, the J call TRBJ2-7; D might be TRBD2 (7 bases). V lost 3 bases to trimming and J lost 1 base, with 13 bases between them. This CDR3 is built from 15 residues. Per germline, CDR1 MNHEY and CDR2 SMNVEV (reference sequence). CDR3 amino acids: CASSFRGGISYEQYF. CDR3 nucleotide sequence: TGTGCCAGCAGTTTTAGGGGGGGGATATCCTACGAGCAGTACTTC.

DNA of the CDR3: TGTGCCAGCAGGACAGGGTATACGCAGTATTTT. Its protein product is CASRTGYTQYF. The V gene is TRBV27, the J gene TRBJ2-3, with 7 bases identical to TRBD1. After removal of 6 bases from V and 7 bases from J, the junction contained 1 base not matched to a gene. The CDR3 sequence is 11 residues long. Germline CDR1 MNHEY, CDR2 SMNVEV (reference sequence).

The genes are TRBV18 and TRBJ2-2, with D tentatively TRBD2 (5 bases). In germline, CDR1 is KGHSH, CDR2 LQKENI. The CDR3 has 16 residues. V was clipped by 2 bases and J by 0 bases, with 10 bases between them. The CDR3 is CASSPNRGPNTGELFF. In nucleotides, the CDR3 is TGTGCCAGCTCACCAAACCGGGGTCCGAACACCGGGGAGCTGTTTTTT.

The rearrangement links TRBV19 to TRBJ1-5, with 8 bases matching TRBD1. The CDR3 has 19 amino acids. Germline CDR1 LNHDA, CDR2 SQIVND (reference sequence). V shed 4 bases and J 3 bases; nucleotides not matched to a gene: 17. In DNA form, the CDR3 reads TGTGCCAGTAGTACTCATCCCACAGGGGGTACGCCCCTCAATCAGCCCCAGCATTTT. Protein: CASSTHPTGGTPLNQPQHF.

This CDR3 reads CASSATSGKSAYEQYF. In nucleotides, the CDR3 is TGTGCCAGCAGCGCTACTAGCGGGAAGTCCGCCTACGAGCAGTACTTC. V usage is TRBV7-9 and J usage is TRBJ2-7, with 10 bases fitting TRBD2. The CDR3 has 16 amino acids. V was clipped by 5 bases and J by 2 bases; unmatched bases: 9. CDR1 and CDR2 from the germline V gene are SEHNR and FQNEAQ (reference sequence).

The chain links TRBV19 to TRBJ2-1; possibly TRBD1 for D (5 bases). V was cut by 6 bases and J by 9 bases, with 15 bases left in between. The CDR3 extends over 13 amino acids. Germline CDR1 and CDR2: LNHDA and SQIVND (reference sequence). CDR3: CASRRGGVREQFF. The CDR3 nucleotides read TGTGCCAGTAGAAGGGGTGGGGTTCGTGAGCAGTTCTTC.

Here the CDR3 reads CASSSDTQYF. The DNA of the CDR3 is TGTGCCAGCTCGTCAGATACGCAGTATTTT. The V call is TRBV25-1, the J call TRBJ2-3; D remains unclear. V gave up 8 bases and J gave up 4 bases, with 4 bases separating them. There are 10 residues in the CDR3. Germline V gene lookup returns CDR1 MGHDK and CDR2 SYGVNS.

This clone was found a few times. This chain links TRBV6-5 with TRBJ2-7; possible D gene TRBD2, 6 bases. Trimming stripped 2 bases from V and 5 bases from J, with 10 bases between. Germline V gene data show CDR1 as MNHEY and CDR2 as SVGAGI. The CDR3 covers 13 residues. CDR3 sequence reads: CASSYALANEQYF. CDR3 nucleotide sequence: TGTGCCAGCAGTTACGCACTAGCTAACGAGCAGTACTTC.

V gene TRBV28 combines with J gene TRBJ2-5; 8 nucleotides match TRBD2. Losses at the gene ends were 8 bases for V and 4 bases for J; bases not matched to a gene: 3. The CDR3 is 12 amino acids. Germline values: CDR1 MDHEN, CDR2 SYDVKM. CDR3: CASGSGRETQYF. CDR3 coding DNA: TGTGCCAGCGGGAGCGGGAGAGAGACCCAGTACTTC.

The genes are TRBV28 and TRBJ1-4; no clear D. There are 14 residues in the CDR3. The germline V gene encodes CDR1 MDHEN and CDR2 SYDVKM. The ends were cut back, 3 bases at V and 8 bases at J, with 13 bases in the middle. The CDR3 loop is CASSFEGVREKLFF. CDR3 coding DNA: TGTGCCAGCAGTTTCGAGGGTGTCCGGGAAAAACTGTTTTTT.

The rearrangement uses TRBV6-5 and TRBJ2-7; TRBD1 agrees at 7 bases. CDR3 length: 15 amino acids. Germline CDR1 MNHEY, CDR2 SVGAGI. V lost 6 bases to trimming and J lost 3 bases; unmatched junction nucleotides: 11. The CDR3 protein is CASRVDRVPRYEQYF. CDR3 nucleotide sequence: TGTGCCAGCAGAGTAGACAGGGTACCGCGCTACGAGCAGTACTTC.

This clone was seen a handful of times. This chain connects TRBV24-1 to TRBJ1-1; D gene ambiguous. V lost 5 bases, J lost 1 base, and 10 bases lay in between. CDR1 and CDR2 from the germline V gene are KGHDR and SFDVKD. The CDR3 has 14 residues. CDR3 in amino acids: CATSAGSGNTEAFF. The DNA for the CDR3 is TGTGCCACCAGTGCTGGCAGCGGGAACACTGAAGCTTTCTTT.

V gene TRBV27 combines with J gene TRBJ1-1, with TRBD1 identical over 10 bases. The CDR3 runs 15 residues. The germline gives CDR1 MNHEY, CDR2 SMNVEV (reference sequence). J lost 5 bases, V lost 6 bases, and 9 bases had no gene match. The CDR3 coding sequence is TGTGCCAGCAGGGGGTCAGGGACAGGGGAAACTGAAGCTTTCTTT. Amino acids: CASRGSGTGETEAFF.

J is TRBJ2-2 and V is TRBV4-2, with D perhaps matching TRBD2 (6 bases). The CDR3 runs to 15 residues. Looked up from germline, CDR1 is LGHNA and CDR2 is YNFKEQ. V lost 1 base to trimming and J lost 7 bases, with 13 bases between them. In nucleotides, the CDR3 is TGTGCCAGCAGCCAAGGTTTCCGGGAGCTCGGGGAGCTGTTTTTT. Its translation: CASSQGFRELGELFF.

This clone was counted between two and nine times. The V call is TRBV11-2, the J call TRBJ1-3, with a tentative D call TRBD1 (6 bases). Between the trimmed V and J ends, which lost 3 bases and 2 bases, there was a span of 14 bases. This CDR3 contains 16 residues. CDR1 is SGHAT, CDR2 FQNNGV, per germline. Here the CDR3 reads CASSLATGLAGNTIYF. The CDR3 nucleotides are TGTGCCAGCAGCTTGGCTACAGGGTTGGCTGGAAACACCATATATTTT.